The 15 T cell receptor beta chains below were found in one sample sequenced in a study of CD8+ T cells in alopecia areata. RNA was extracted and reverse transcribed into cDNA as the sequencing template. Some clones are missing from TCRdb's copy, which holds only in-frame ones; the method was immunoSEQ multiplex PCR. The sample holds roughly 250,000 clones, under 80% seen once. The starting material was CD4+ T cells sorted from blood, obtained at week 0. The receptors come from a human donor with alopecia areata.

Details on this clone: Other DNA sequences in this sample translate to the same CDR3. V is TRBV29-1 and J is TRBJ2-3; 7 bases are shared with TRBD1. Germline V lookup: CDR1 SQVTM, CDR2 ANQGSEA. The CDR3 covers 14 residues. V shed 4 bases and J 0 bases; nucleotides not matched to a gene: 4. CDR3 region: CSVVRDRSTDTQYF. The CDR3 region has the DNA TGCAGCGTTGTTCGGGACAGAAGCACAGATACGCAGTATTTT.

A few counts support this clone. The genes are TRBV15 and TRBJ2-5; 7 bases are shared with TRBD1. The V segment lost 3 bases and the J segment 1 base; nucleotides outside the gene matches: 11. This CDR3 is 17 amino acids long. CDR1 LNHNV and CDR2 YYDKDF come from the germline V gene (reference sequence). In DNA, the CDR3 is TGTGCCACCAGCAGGAGCGAGGGGGCGAGGGCCCAAGAGACCCAGTACTTC. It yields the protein CATSRSEGARAQETQYF.

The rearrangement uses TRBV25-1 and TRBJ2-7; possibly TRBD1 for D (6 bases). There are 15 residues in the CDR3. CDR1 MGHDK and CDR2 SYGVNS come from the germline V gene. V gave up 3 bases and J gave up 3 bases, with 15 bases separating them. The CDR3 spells CASSDPGTSLYEQYF. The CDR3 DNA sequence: TGTGCCAGCAGTGACCCCGGGACATCACTCTACGAGCAGTACTTC.

This CDR3 reads CSVGEDTTNEKLFF. DNA for the CDR3: TGCAGCGTCGGGGAGGACACAACTAATGAAAAACTGTTTTTT. V and J are TRBV29-1 and TRBJ1-4, with D possibly being TRBD1 (5 bases). V shed 6 bases and J shed 0 bases, with 11 bases lying between them. This CDR3 is built from 14 residues. Per the germline V gene, CDR1 is SQVTM and CDR2 is ANQGSEA.

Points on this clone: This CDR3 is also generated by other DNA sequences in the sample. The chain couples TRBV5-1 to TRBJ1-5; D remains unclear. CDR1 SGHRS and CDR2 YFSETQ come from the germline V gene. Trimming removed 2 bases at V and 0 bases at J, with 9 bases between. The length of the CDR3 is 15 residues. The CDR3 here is CASSLDGGSNQPQHF. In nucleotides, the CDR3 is TGCGCCAGCAGCTTAGATGGCGGTAGCAATCAGCCCCAGCATTTT.

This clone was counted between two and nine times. The CDR3 DNA follows: TGTGCCAGCCCCCGGGATAAGGACAATGAGCAGTTCTTC. Translation gives CASPRDKDNEQFF. The rearrangement uses TRBV25-1 and TRBJ2-1; a possible D gene is TRBD2 (5 bases). CDR3 length equals 13 residues. Between the trimmed V and J ends, which lost 8 bases and 5 bases, there was a span of 13 bases. Germline CDR1 reads MGHDK; CDR2 reads SYGVNS. The entire variable domain, with the rest obtained from reference TRBV25-1 and TRBJ2-1, is as follows: EADIYQTPRYLVIGTGKKITLECSQTMGHDKMYWYQQDPGMELHLIHYSYGVNSTEKGDLSSESTVSRIRTEHFPLTLESARPSHTSQYLCASPRDKDNEQFFGPGTRLTVL.

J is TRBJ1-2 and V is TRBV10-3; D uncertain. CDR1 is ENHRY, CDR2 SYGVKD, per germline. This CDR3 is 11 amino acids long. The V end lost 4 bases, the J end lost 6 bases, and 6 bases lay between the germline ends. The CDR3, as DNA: TGTGCCATCAGTGTCCGGGATGGCTACACCTTC. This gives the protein CAISVRDGYTF.

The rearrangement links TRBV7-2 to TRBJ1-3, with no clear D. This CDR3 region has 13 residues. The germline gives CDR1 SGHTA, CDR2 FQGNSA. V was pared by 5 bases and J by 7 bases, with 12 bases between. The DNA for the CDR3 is TGTGCCAGCAGCCCGTCCACGGGTAACACCATATATTTT. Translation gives CASSPSTGNTIYF.

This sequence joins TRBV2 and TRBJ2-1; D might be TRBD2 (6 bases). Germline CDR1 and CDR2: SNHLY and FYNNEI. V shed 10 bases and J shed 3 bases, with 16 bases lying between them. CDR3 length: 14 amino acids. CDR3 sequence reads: CAIRLGTYYNEQFF. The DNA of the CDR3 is TGTGCCATCCGACTGGGGACTTACTACAATGAGCAGTTCTTC.

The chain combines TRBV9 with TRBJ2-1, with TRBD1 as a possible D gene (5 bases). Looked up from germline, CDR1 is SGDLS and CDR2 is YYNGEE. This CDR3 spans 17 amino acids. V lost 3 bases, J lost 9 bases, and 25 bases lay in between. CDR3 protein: CASSAELTVLGYVEQFF. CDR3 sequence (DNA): TGTGCCAGCAGCGCCGAACTGACAGTTCTGGGATATGTTGAGCAGTTCTTC.

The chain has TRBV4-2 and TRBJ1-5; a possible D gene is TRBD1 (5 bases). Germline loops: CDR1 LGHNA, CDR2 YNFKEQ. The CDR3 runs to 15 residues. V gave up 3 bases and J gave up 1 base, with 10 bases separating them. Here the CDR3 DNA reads TGTGCCAGCAGCCAGTTCGGGGACAGCAATCAGCCCCAGCATTTT. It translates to CASSQFGDSNQPQHF.

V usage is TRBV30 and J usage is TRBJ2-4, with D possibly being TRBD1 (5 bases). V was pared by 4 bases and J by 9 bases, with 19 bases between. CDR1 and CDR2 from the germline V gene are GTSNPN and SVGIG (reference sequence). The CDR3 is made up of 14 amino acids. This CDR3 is CAWNQGLGRGIQYF. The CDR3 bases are TGTGCCTGGAACCAGGGCCTCGGAAGGGGCATTCAGTACTTC.

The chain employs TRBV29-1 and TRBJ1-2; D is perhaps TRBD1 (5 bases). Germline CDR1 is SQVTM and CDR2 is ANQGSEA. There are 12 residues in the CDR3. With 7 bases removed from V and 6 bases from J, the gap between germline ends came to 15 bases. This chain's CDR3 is CSAGDGTNGYTF. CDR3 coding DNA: TGCAGCGCGGGGGACGGCACTAATGGCTACACCTTC.

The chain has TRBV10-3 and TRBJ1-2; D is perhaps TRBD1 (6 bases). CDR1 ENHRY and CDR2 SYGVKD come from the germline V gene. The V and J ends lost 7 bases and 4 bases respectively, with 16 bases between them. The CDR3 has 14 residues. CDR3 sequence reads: CAIKTGPRTYGYTF. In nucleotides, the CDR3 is TGTGCCATCAAGACAGGCCCTCGTACCTATGGCTACACCTTC.

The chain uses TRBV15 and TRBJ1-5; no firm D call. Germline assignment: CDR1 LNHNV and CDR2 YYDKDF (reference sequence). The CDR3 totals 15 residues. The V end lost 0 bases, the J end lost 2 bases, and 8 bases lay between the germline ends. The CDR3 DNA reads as TGTGCCACCAGCAGAGAGAGACAACGCAATCAGCCCCAGCATTTT. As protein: CATSRERQRNQPQHF.